This paragraph reports one T cell receptor (beta chain). The data were obtained in a study of T cell responses to AZD1222 COVID-19 vaccine. Clones were read by immunoSEQ multiplex PCR, and TCRdb kept only the in-frame ones, dropping some. The table shows about 270,000 clones, with about 94% occurring only once. This specimen consisted of peripheral blood, obtained 28 days after the second AZD1222 dose. This receptor was obtained from an adult who received the AZD1222 COVID-19 vaccine.

The CDR3 loop reads CASSLGQGEYEQYF. DNA for the CDR3: TGTGCCAGCAGCTTGGGGCAGGGGGAGTACGAGCAGTACTTC. The chain employs TRBV5-4 and TRBJ2-7; TRBD1 agrees at 7 bases. J lost 4 bases, V lost 0 bases, and 4 bases had no gene match. CDR3 length: 14 amino acids. CDR1 is SGHNT, CDR2 YYREEE, per germline (reference sequence).